Each of the 5 T cell receptor beta chains below was sequenced from the same sample in a study of tumor-infiltrating lymphocytes in localized non-small cell lung cancer. Sequencing was performed with immunoSEQ multiplex PCR; in TCRdb, only in-frame clones are kept and a portion is missing. The sample holds 25,000 to 30,000 clones, roughly 88% seen once. Material for sequencing was lung tumor tissue. Receptor source: a human donor with non-small cell lung cancer.

This clone was recorded a few times. The chain carries TRBV29-1 and TRBJ1-5; D may be TRBD1 (5 bases). V lost 4 bases and J 6 bases, leaving 16 bases between the germline ends. Germline V gives CDR1 SQVTM, CDR2 ANQGSEA. The CDR3 sequence is 14 residues long. CDR3 loop: CSVARGDGGQPQHF. The CDR3, as DNA: TGCAGCGTTGCTCGGGGGGACGGCGGTCAGCCCCAGCATTTT.

The chain has TRBV6-5 and TRBJ1-4; D unclear. CDR1 and CDR2 from the germline V gene are MNHEY and SVGAGI. V dropped 5 bases and J dropped 7 bases, with 8 bases sitting between them. CDR3 length equals 12 residues. In DNA form, the CDR3 reads TGTGCCAGCAGTAACATGGGTGAAAAACTGTTTTTT. Protein: CASSNMGEKLFF.

J is TRBJ2-3 and V is TRBV11-3, with a weak D call TRBD1 (5 bases). The germline gives CDR1 SGHNT, CDR2 YENEEA. CDR3 size: 14 residues. The V gene lost 2 bases and the J gene lost 0 bases, with 6 bases spanning the gap. CDR3 residues: CASSLQGSTDTQYF. The CDR3 nucleotides are TGTGCCAGCAGCTTACAGGGCAGCACAGATACGCAGTATTTT.

This sequence joins TRBV19 and TRBJ2-5; D not certain. The CDR3 runs 16 residues. Germline CDR1 reads LNHDA; CDR2 reads SQIVND (reference sequence). Deletions cut 5 bases from V and 0 bases from J, with 16 bases between. The CDR3 reads CASSSPPGQYQETQYF. The CDR3 bases are TGTGCCAGTAGTTCACCCCCGGGCCAATACCAAGAGACCCAGTACTTC.

This rearrangement joins TRBV7-2 to TRBJ2-5; 9 bases are shared with TRBD1. The ends lost 5 bases at V and 1 base at J; junction bases unmatched: 2. The CDR3 is 14 amino acids. Germline V gene data show CDR1 as SGHTA and CDR2 as FQGNSA. The CDR3 loop is CASSPQGAQETQYF. CDR3 coding DNA: TGTGCCAGCAGCCCACAGGGGGCCCAAGAGACCCAGTACTTC.